Following are 10 T cell receptor beta chains from one sample sequenced in a study of blood T cell repertoires in COVID-19. Here immunoSEQ multiplex PCR was the method, and the copy in TCRdb shows in-frame clones only, minus some. The data contain fewer than 300,000 clones, more than 75% of them singletons. Sequencing used PBMCs or T cells enriched from blood (not recorded which). The receptors here all came from a man between 18 and 29 years old who had recovered from COVID-19.

The chain uses TRBV2 and TRBJ2-1, with D uncertain. V lost 4 bases and J 0 bases, leaving 16 bases between the germline ends. There are 17 residues in the CDR3. Germline CDR1 reads SNHLY; CDR2 reads FYNNEI. The CDR3 reads CASSVTPRSYSYNEQFF. The DNA for the CDR3 is TGTGCCAGCAGTGTGACCCCTAGGAGTTACTCCTACAATGAGCAGTTCTTC.

This chain connects TRBV10-1 to TRBJ2-1, with a weak D call TRBD2 (6 bases). The germline V gene has CDR1 WNHNN and CDR2 SYGVQD (reference sequence). The CDR3 runs 15 residues. Trimming left V 3 bases short and J 7 bases short, with 16 bases between. The CDR3 reads CASSDRAGTANEQFF. CDR3 nucleotides: TGCGCCAGCAGTGACCGAGCGGGTACAGCAAATGAGCAGTTCTTC.

The V and J genes are TRBV10-3 and TRBJ2-3; TRBD1 matches 9 bases. Germline lookup yields CDR1 ENHRY and CDR2 SYGVKD. The CDR3 is 16 amino acids. The ends lost 6 bases at V and 0 bases at J; junction bases unmatched: 7. The CDR3: CAISSQGAASTDTQYF. CDR3 DNA sequence: TGTGCCATCAGCTCACAGGGGGCCGCTAGCACAGATACGCAGTATTTT.

The chain carries TRBV7-9 and TRBJ2-3; 9 bases are a match to TRBD2. This CDR3 contains 16 residues. After removal of 6 bases from V and 2 bases from J, the junction contained 9 bases not matched to a gene. The germline gives CDR1 SEHNR, CDR2 FQNEAQ (reference sequence). This chain's CDR3 is CASSYVGLADTDTQYF. For the CDR3, the DNA is TGTGCCAGCAGTTACGTGGGACTAGCAGACACAGATACGCAGTATTTT.

The V gene is TRBV11-3, the J gene TRBJ2-1, with 8 bases aligning to TRBD1. This CDR3 region has 15 residues. CDR1 is SGHNT, CDR2 YENEEA, per germline. Germline trimming cut 5 bases from V and 7 bases from J; bases unmatched to any gene: 10. CDR3 loop: CASSERQGRGNEQFF. CDR3 sequence (DNA): TGTGCCAGCAGCGAACGACAGGGGCGTGGGAATGAGCAGTTCTTC.

The CDR3 is CASSLVVGPGAFF. CDR3 DNA sequence: TGTGCCAGCAGCTTAGTTGTGGGGCCTGGAGCTTTCTTT. The chain joins TRBV7-8 to TRBJ1-1, with D perhaps matching TRBD1 (5 bases). The germline gives CDR1 SGHVS, CDR2 FQNEAQ. There are 13 residues in the CDR3. V lost 1 base and J lost 10, with 13 bases in between.

The chain recombines TRBV18 with TRBJ1-1; D perhaps matches TRBD1 (5 bases). CDR3 size: 13 residues. Germline V gives CDR1 KGHSH, CDR2 LQKENI. V lost 3 bases, J lost 10 bases, and 15 bases lay in between. The CDR3 coding sequence is TGTGCCAGCTCACCCCAGGGTACGGATCGAGCTTTCTTT. Encoded protein: CASSPQGTDRAFF.

This chain connects TRBV7-9 to TRBJ2-7; 12 nucleotides line up with TRBD2. CDR3 size: 16 residues. V was pared by 1 base and J by 6 bases, with 7 bases of the junction left unmatched. Germline V gene sequence: CDR1 SEHNR, CDR2 FQNEAQ (reference sequence). CDR3 nucleotide sequence: TGTGCCAGCAGCTTAGGGGCCGGACTAGCGGGACGCGAGCAGTACTTC. Residues: CASSLGAGLAGREQYF.

In its sample, this clone was seen once. V gene TRBV28 combines with J gene TRBJ1-2; 12 nucleotides agree with TRBD1. Germline trimming cut 3 bases from V and 13 bases from J; bases unmatched to any gene: 9. Germline assignment: CDR1 MDHEN and CDR2 SYDVKM. This CDR3 spans 14 amino acids. The CDR3 nucleotides read TGTGCCAGCAGTTTCACCGGGACAGGGGGCTCGGGCACCTTC. Translation gives CASSFTGTGGSGTF.

The chain links TRBV13 to TRBJ1-1, with a possible D match to TRBD1 (6 bases). The germline V gene encodes CDR1 PRHDT and CDR2 FYEKMQ (reference sequence). Trimming left V 5 bases short and J 4 bases short, with 11 bases between. The CDR3 loop spans 13 amino acids. CDR3 nucleotide sequence: TGTGCCAGCAGCCAAGGGGGGGCCACTGAAGCTTTCTTT. Residues: CASSQGGATEAFF.